These 12 T cell receptor beta chains were all obtained from the same sample, sequenced in a study of B cell selection in AIRE deficiency. Sorted regulatory T cells were CD4-positive, CD25-high and CD127-low or negative. Some clones are missing from TCRdb's copy, which holds only in-frame ones; the method was immunoSEQ multiplex PCR. The repertoire holds around 20,000 clones, with approximately 94% as singletons. The sequencing sample was made of CD4+CD25+ Tregs sorted from PBMCs. Receptor source: a human donor in good health.

The chain links TRBV5-1 to TRBJ2-7; D is uncertain. CDR3 size: 13 residues. Germline CDR1 and CDR2: SGHRS and YFSETQ. The V end was cut by 1 base, the J end by 3 bases, with 8 bases between. CDR3 nucleotide sequence: TGCGCCAGCAGCTTGTTGTGGGGCTACGAGCAGTACTTC. This translates into CASSLLWGYEQYF.

The DNA for the CDR3 is TGTGCCAGCAGCCCCTTACCCGGGACTAGCGCCCGCACAGATACGCAGTATTTT. It encodes CASSPLPGTSARTDTQYF. The V call is TRBV7-8, the J call TRBJ2-3; 10 bases align to TRBD2. In germline, CDR1 is SGHVS, CDR2 FQNEAQ. After removal of 5 bases from V and 1 base from J, the junction contained 12 bases not matched to a gene. There are 18 residues in the CDR3.

V and J are TRBV5-4 and TRBJ2-5, with D unresolved. Germline loops: CDR1 SGHNT, CDR2 YYREEE (reference sequence). V lost 0 bases, J lost 3 bases, and 9 bases lay in between. This CDR3 comprises 14 residues. CDR3 DNA sequence: TGTGCCAGCAGCTTGGGTTCCCTAGAAGAGACCCAGTACTTC. Translated: CASSLGSLEETQYF.

The table lists this clone with a count of one. The gene calls are TRBV6-1 and TRBJ2-7, with TRBD1 as a possible D gene (6 bases). Trimming took 4 bases from V and 5 from J, leaving 12 bases between them. Germline CDR1 and CDR2: MNHNS and SASEGT. This CDR3 region has 13 residues. The chain's CDR3 is CASSATYRDEQYF. DNA for the CDR3: TGTGCCAGCAGTGCCACATACAGGGACGAGCAGTACTTC.

The chain uses TRBV10-3 and TRBJ2-7; D unresolved. CDR1 ENHRY and CDR2 SYGVKD come from the germline V gene. The CDR3 runs 12 residues. The V end lost 3 bases, the J end lost 8 bases, and 11 bases lay between the germline ends. The CDR3 region is CAISDPADKQYF. The CDR3 DNA follows: TGTGCCATCAGTGACCCCGCCGACAAGCAGTACTTC.

This chain joins TRBV6-1 and TRBJ1-2; 7 bases are a match to TRBD1. Trimming at V came to 1 base and at J to 3 bases, leaving 11 bases not matched to a gene. CDR1 and CDR2 from the germline V gene are MNHNS and SASEGT. The CDR3 runs 17 residues. The CDR3 sequence is CASSEGLSDRAYYGYTF. The CDR3 DNA is TGTGCCAGCAGTGAAGGTCTGAGTGACAGGGCATACTATGGCTACACCTTC.

CDR3 loop: CASSSRGNTGELFF. Written as DNA, the CDR3 is TGTGCCAGCAGCTCTAGGGGGAACACCGGGGAGCTGTTTTTT. The rearrangement links TRBV2 to TRBJ2-2, with a possible D match to TRBD1 (5 bases). Deletions cut 6 bases from V and 1 base from J, with 9 bases between. The CDR3 covers 14 residues. Per germline, CDR1 SNHLY and CDR2 FYNNEI.

This chain connects TRBV11-2 to TRBJ1-4; weak D call: TRBD1 (6 bases). Germline CDR1 SGHAT, CDR2 FQNNGV. The CDR3 spans 13 residues. The V gene lost 7 bases and the J gene lost 8 bases, with 14 bases spanning the gap. This CDR3 reads CASTNRAGEKLFF. The DNA of the CDR3 is TGTGCCAGCACGAACAGGGCGGGGGAAAAACTGTTTTTT. The entire variable domain, with the rest obtained from reference TRBV11-2 and TRBJ1-4, is as follows: EAGVAQSPRYKIIEKRQSVAFWCNPISGHATLYWYQQILGQGPKLLIQFQNNGVVDDSQLPKDRFSAERLKGVDSTLKIQPAKLEDSAVYLCASTNRAGEKLFFGSGTQLSVL.

CDR3 coding DNA: TGTGCCTGGAGTCTAGGACTAGCGGGAGTGGTCGGGGAGCTGTTTTTT. This encodes CAWSLGLAGVVGELFF. This chain links TRBV30 with TRBJ2-2; 13 bases agree with TRBD2. The CDR3 is 16 residues long. In germline, CDR1 is GTSNPN, CDR2 SVGIG (reference sequence). The V segment lost 2 bases and the J segment 7 bases; nucleotides outside the gene matches: 7.

This chain uses TRBV7-2 with TRBJ2-3; weak D call: TRBD1 (6 bases). V lost 5 bases and J lost 0, with 12 bases in between. In germline, CDR1 is SGHTA, CDR2 FQGNSA. The CDR3 runs 15 residues. Here the CDR3 DNA reads TGTGCCAGCAGCCAACAGGGCACTAGCACAGATACGCAGTATTTT. Amino acids: CASSQQGTSTDTQYF.

J is TRBJ2-1 and V is TRBV27; TRBD2 agrees at 8 bases. The trim removed 2 bases at V and 3 bases at J, leaving 9 bases unmatched. CDR1 and CDR2 from the germline V gene are MNHEY and SMNVEV (reference sequence). This CDR3 comprises 17 residues. Here the CDR3 reads CASSLPRPGLGYNEQFF. For the CDR3, the DNA is TGTGCCAGCAGTTTACCACGCCCGGGACTAGGCTACAATGAGCAGTTCTTC.

The chain joins TRBV5-1 to TRBJ2-5; D may be TRBD2 (5 bases). The CDR3 loop spans 13 amino acids. Trimming removed 0 bases from V and 8 bases from J, with 11 bases in between. CDR1 is SGHRS and CDR2 is YFSETQ in the germline V gene. The CDR3 DNA sequence: TGCGCCAGCAGCTTGGGGCTAGCAGAAACCCAGTACTTC. This codes for CASSLGLAETQYF.